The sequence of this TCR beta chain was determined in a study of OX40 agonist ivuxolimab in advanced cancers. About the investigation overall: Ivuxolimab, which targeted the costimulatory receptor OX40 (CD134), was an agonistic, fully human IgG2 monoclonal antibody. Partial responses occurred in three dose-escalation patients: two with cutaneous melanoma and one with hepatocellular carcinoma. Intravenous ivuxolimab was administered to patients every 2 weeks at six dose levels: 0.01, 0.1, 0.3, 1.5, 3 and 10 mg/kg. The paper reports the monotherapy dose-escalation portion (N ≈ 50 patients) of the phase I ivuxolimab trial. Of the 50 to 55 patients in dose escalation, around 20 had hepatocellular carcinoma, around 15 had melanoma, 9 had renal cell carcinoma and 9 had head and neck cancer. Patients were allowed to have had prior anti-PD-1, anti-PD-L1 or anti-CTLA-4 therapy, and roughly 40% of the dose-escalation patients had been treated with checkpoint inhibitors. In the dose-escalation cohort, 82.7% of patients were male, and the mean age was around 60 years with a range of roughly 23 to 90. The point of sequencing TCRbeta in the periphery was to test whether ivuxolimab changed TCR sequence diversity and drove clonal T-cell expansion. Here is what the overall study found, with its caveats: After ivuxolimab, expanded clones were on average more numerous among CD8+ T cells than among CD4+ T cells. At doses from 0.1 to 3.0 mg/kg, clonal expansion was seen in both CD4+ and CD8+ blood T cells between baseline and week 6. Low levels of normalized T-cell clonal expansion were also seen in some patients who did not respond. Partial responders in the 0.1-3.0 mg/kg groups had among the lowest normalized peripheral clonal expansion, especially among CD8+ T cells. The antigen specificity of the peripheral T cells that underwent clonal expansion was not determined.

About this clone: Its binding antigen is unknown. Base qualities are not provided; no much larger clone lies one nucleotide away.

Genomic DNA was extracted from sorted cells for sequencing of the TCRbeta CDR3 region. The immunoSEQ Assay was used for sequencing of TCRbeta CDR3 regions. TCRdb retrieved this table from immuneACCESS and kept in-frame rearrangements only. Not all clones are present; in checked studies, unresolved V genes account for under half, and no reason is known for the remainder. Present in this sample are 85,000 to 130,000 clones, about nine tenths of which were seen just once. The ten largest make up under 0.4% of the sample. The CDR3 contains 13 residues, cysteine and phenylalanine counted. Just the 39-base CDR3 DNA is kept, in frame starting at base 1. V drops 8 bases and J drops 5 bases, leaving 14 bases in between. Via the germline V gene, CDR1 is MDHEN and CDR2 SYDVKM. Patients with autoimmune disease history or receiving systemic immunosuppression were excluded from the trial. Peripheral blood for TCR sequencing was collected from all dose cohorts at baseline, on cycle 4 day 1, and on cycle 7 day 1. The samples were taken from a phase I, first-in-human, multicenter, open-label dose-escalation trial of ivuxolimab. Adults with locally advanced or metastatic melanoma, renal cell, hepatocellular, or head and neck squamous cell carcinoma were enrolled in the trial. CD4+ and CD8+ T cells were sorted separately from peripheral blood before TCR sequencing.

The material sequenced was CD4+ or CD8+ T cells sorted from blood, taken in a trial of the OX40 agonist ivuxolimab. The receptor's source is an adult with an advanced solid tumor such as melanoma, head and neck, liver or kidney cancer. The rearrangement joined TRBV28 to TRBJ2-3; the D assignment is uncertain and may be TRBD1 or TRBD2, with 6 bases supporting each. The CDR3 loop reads CASCGGQVDTQYF. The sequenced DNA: TGTGCCAGCTGTGGGGGGCAGGTAGATACGCAGTATTTT.